This TCR beta chain was retrieved from a study of regulatory T cells in long-lasting Graves disease. CDR3 regions were amplified by Arm-PCR using iRepertoire HTBI primers to build TCR beta libraries. MiXCR, applied by TCRdb to the multiplex PCR reads, yields one record per CDR3 protein. This table has 510,000 or so distinct CDR3 sequences, more than 10% appearing once. Trimming removed 0 bases at V and 0 bases at J, with 18 bases between. CDR3 length: 19 amino acids. CDR1 and CDR2 from the germline V gene are ENHRY and SYGVKD. As for time point: newly diagnosed GD, antithyroid drugs for less than 3 months. PBMC RNA was the source of the TCR library. This clonotype was seen repeatedly, ten times or more. The same data also contributed to another study, on T cells in Graves' hyperthyroidism and ophthalmopathy. That report adds: First-round RT-PCR with HTBI primers amplified the TCR CDR3 region.

The J gene is TRBJ1-3, the V gene TRBV10-3; possible D gene TRBD1, 5 bases. The source was peripheral blood mononuclear cells (PBMCs), collected at new diagnosis, from a patient treated with antithyroid drugs. The sequence derives from a woman aged 25 to 39 with Graves disease. The CDR3 region has the DNA TGTGCCATCAGTGAGTCCTTCTCCGGGGCAGGGACCTCTGGAAACACCATATATTTT. Its protein is CAISESFSGAGTSGNTIYF.